This TCR beta chain was retrieved from a study of control samples from healthy donors and cancer patients. Assay: immunoSEQ multiplex PCR; the TCRdb copy retains only in-frame clones and omits some. Of about 120,000 clones in the sample, around 87% were seen once. This sequence originates from a man aged 55 to 70 in good health. Material for sequencing was blood.

The CDR3, as DNA: TGTGCCAGCAGTTTATCGGGGGGGGGCCTCCAAGATACGCAGTATTTT. As protein: CASSLSGGGLQDTQYF. This rearrangement joins TRBV28 to TRBJ2-3; 8 bases match TRBD2. V dropped 1 base and J dropped 5; count of bases not matched to a gene: 8. This CDR3 contains 16 residues. Germline V gene data show CDR1 as MDHEN and CDR2 as SYDVKM.